Following are 19 T cell receptor beta chains from one sample sequenced in a study of T cells after yellow fever vaccination. From the 5' RACE reads, TCRdb called clonotypes with MiXCR, one entry per CDR3 protein. The top ten clones hold 20% to 30% of a sample with roughly 310,000 distinct CDR3 sequences, roughly 4% of them seen once. The material was PBMCs, obtained on the day of the yellow fever booster vaccination. The receptor set was obtained from a man younger than 35 who received the YFV17D yellow fever vaccine.

This clonotype was counted between two and nine times. This chain connects TRBV4-1 to TRBJ2-7; D remains ambiguous. V lost 4 bases and J lost 0, with 13 bases in between. Germline V gene data show CDR1 as MGHRA and CDR2 as YSYEKL. CDR3 length: 15 amino acids. Here the CDR3 reads CASSRTWTSSYEQYF. The CDR3 DNA is TGCGCCAGCAGCCGCACTTGGACGAGCTCCTACGAGCAGTACTTC.

This clonotype appeared a few times. The chain employs TRBV19 and TRBJ1-5; weak D call: TRBD1 (5 bases). The germline gives CDR1 LNHDA, CDR2 SQIVND (reference sequence). This CDR3 has 15 amino acids. With 6 bases removed from V and 13 bases from J, the gap between germline ends came to 25 bases. This chain's CDR3 is CASRDYTEGLRDQHF. The CDR3 nucleotides read TGTGCCAGTAGGGATTATACGGAGGGCCTCAGGGATCAGCATTTT.

This clonotype appeared many times. The rearrangement uses TRBV4-1 and TRBJ2-7; D could derive from TRBD1 or TRBD2 (6 bases each). The V end was cut by 4 bases, the J end by 6 bases, with 13 bases between. The CDR3 runs 13 residues. Germline loops: CDR1 MGHRA, CDR2 YSYEKL. CDR3: CASSPEGGREQYF. The CDR3 DNA sequence: TGCGCCAGCAGCCCCGAGGGGGGTCGCGAGCAGTACTTC.

This clonotype was picked up many times. The gene calls are TRBV29-1 and TRBJ2-5; 8 nucleotides line up with TRBD1. With V trimmed by 6 bases and J by 5 bases, 11 bases remained unmatched. The germline CDR1 and CDR2 sequences are SQVTM and ANQGSEA. The CDR3 has 14 residues. As DNA, the CDR3 is TGCAGCGTCCCGCCAGACAGGGGCGAGGAGACCCAGTACTTC. Encoded protein: CSVPPDRGEETQYF.

The V and J genes are TRBV2 and TRBJ1-2, with D uncertain. Trimming took 5 bases from V and 4 from J, leaving 5 bases between them. Germline-derived CDR1 and CDR2 are SNHLY and FYNNEI. This CDR3 has 11 amino acids. The CDR3 spells CASSRTYGYTF. The CDR3 DNA sequence: TGTGCCAGCAGTCGTACCTATGGCTACACCTTC.

This clonotype was found many times. This chain connects TRBV14 to TRBJ1-1; D is uncertain. V lost 1 base and J 1 base, leaving 4 bases between the germline ends. Germline V gene data show CDR1 as SGHDN and CDR2 as FVKESK. This CDR3 has 13 amino acids. The CDR3 region is CASSQVTNTEAFF. The CDR3 DNA reads TGTGCCAGCAGCCAAGTAACGAACACTGAAGCTTTCTTT.

The chain combines TRBV4-3 with TRBJ2-4; the match to TRBD1 covers 12 bases. The CDR3 loop spans 15 amino acids. The germline V gene encodes CDR1 LGHNA and CDR2 YSLEER. The V segment lost 4 bases and the J segment 6 bases; nucleotides outside the gene matches: 4. CDR3 sequence: CASSRGTGGVNIQYF. In DNA, the CDR3 is TGCGCCAGCAGCCGCGGGACAGGGGGCGTAAACATTCAGTACTTC.

This clonotype has ten or more counts. The chain couples TRBV15 to TRBJ2-5, with unresolved D. Germline-derived CDR1 and CDR2 are LNHNV and YYDKDF (reference sequence). The CDR3 totals 13 residues. V was shortened by 6 bases and J by 5 bases, with 13 bases between the two germline ends. The CDR3 region is CATRQRYRETQYF. The CDR3 DNA sequence: TGTGCCACCAGACAGAGGTATCGGGAGACCCAGTACTTC.

This clonotype has only a few counts. J is TRBJ2-1 and V is TRBV27; 7 bases match TRBD2. The length of the CDR3 is 15 residues. V lost 5 bases, J lost 7 bases, and 11 bases stayed unmatched. Germline loops: CDR1 MNHEY, CDR2 SMNVEV (reference sequence). DNA of the CDR3: TGTGCCAGCAGTACTCAAGGACTAGTTGTGAATGAGCAGTTCTTC. It yields the protein CASSTQGLVVNEQFF.

This sequence joins TRBV6-1 and TRBJ2-5; D call uncertain. The germline gives CDR1 MNHNS, CDR2 SASEGT. V was shortened by 9 bases and J by 3 bases, with 14 bases between the two germline ends. The CDR3 has 13 residues. CDR3 in amino acids: CASKTTIEETQYF. The CDR3 nucleotides are TGTGCCAGTAAAACTACAATAGAAGAGACCCAGTACTTC.

J is TRBJ2-5 and V is TRBV5-4; tentatively, D is TRBD1 (5 bases). V was clipped by 1 base and J by 6 bases, with 13 bases between them. The CDR3 runs 14 residues. The germline CDR1 and CDR2 sequences are SGHNT and YYREEE (reference sequence). CDR3 amino acids: CASSLYGADKTQYF. The CDR3 nucleotides read TGTGCCAGCAGCTTGTATGGGGCCGATAAGACCCAGTACTTC. The full variable domain, with the rest looked up from reference TRBV5-4 and TRBJ2-5, is ETGVTQSPTHLIKTRGQQVTLRCSSQSGHNTVSWYQQALGQGPQFIFQYYREEENGRGNFPPRFSGLQFPNYSSELNVNALELDDSALYLCASSLYGADKTQYFGPGTRLLVL.

This clonotype was detected ten times or more. The V gene is TRBV24-1, the J gene TRBJ2-3; D not resolved. The CDR3 runs to 12 residues. The V gene's germline CDR1 is KGHDR and CDR2 SFDVKD. V shed 4 bases and J shed 4 bases, with 5 bases lying between them. In DNA, the CDR3 is TGTGCCACCAGTGAAAGATCAGATACGCAGTATTTT. Translated: CATSERSDTQYF.

In regard to this clonotype: Mismatch with germline at one junction end may stem from a read error. The chain couples TRBV29-1 to TRBJ2-6; maybe TRBD2 (6 bases). Germline CDR1 SQVTM, CDR2 ANQGSEA. The CDR3 covers 12 residues. The CDR3 bases are TGCAGCGTTGAATCGGGGGTCAACGTCCTGACTTTC. It translates to CSVESGVNVLTF.

The chain recombines TRBV5-1 with TRBJ1-1; D uncertain. Germline CDR1 and CDR2: SGHRS and YFSETQ. Trimming took 4 bases from V and 1 from J, leaving 14 bases between them. The length of the CDR3 is 15 residues. The CDR3 DNA sequence: TGCGCCAGCAGCGCGGGCCCGAGGGAGAACACTGAAGCTTTCTTT. It is translated as CASSAGPRENTEAFF.

The chain carries TRBV20-1 and TRBJ1-1; D remains ambiguous. Deletions cut 5 bases from V and 0 bases from J, with 10 bases between. The CDR3 length is 13 residues. Per the germline V gene, CDR1 is DFQATT and CDR2 is SNEGSKA (reference sequence). CDR3 region: CSAPSLMNTEAFF. CDR3 bases: TGCAGTGCTCCGTCCTTAATGAACACTGAAGCTTTCTTT.

This chain uses TRBV11-2 with TRBJ2-3; perhaps D is TRBD1 or TRBD2 (6 bases each). The CDR3 has 13 residues. Between the trimmed V and J ends, which lost 7 bases and 9 bases, there was a span of 17 bases. Germline loops: CDR1 SGHAT, CDR2 FQNNGV. CDR3 sequence (DNA): TGTGCCAGCACCCAGGGGTCGGGGGCGACGCAGTATTTT. Protein product: CASTQGSGATQYF.

This clonotype has a handful of counts. The chain is built from TRBV2 and TRBJ2-3; 9 positions match TRBD2. This CDR3 has 16 residues. CDR1 SNHLY and CDR2 FYNNEI come from the germline V gene. V lost 4 bases, J lost 1 base, and 6 bases stayed unmatched. The CDR3 reads CASSVFSGGRTDTQYF. Here the CDR3 DNA reads TGTGCCAGCAGTGTGTTTAGCGGGGGCCGCACAGATACGCAGTATTTT.

At least ten counts were recorded for this clonotype. The J gene is TRBJ1-1, the V gene TRBV6-5; 7 bases line up with TRBD1. Germline loops: CDR1 MNHEY, CDR2 SVGAGI. The CDR3 is 13 amino acids. V lost 5 bases to trimming and J lost 8 bases; unmatched junction nucleotides: 8. The CDR3 region has the DNA TGTGCCAGCAGTAACCGGGACAGTTACGAAGCTTTCTTT. Amino acid sequence: CASSNRDSYEAFF.

This clonotype was counted ten times or more. This sequence joins TRBV5-5 and TRBJ2-6; unclear D gene. Between the trimmed V and J ends, which lost 0 bases and 0 bases, there was a span of 7 bases. The CDR3 is 16 amino acids. CDR1 and CDR2 from the germline V gene are SGHKS and YYEKEE (reference sequence). The CDR3 loop is CASSLGVDSGANVLTF. CDR3 bases: TGTGCCAGCAGCTTGGGCGTGGACTCTGGGGCCAACGTCCTGACTTTC.